This paragraph covers one T cell receptor beta chain sequence. The data were produced by immunoSEQ multiplex PCR, yet TCRdb's version contains in-frame clones alone and is incomplete. The sample contains roughly 24,000 clones, 65% to 85% of which appear only once. The data were taken from a study of PD-1 blockade in classical Hodgkin lymphoma. This CDR3 is 12 amino acids long. Germline V gives CDR1 SGHTA, CDR2 FQGNSA. Trimming pared 2 bases from V and 7 bases from J, leaving 8 bases between. Autologous stem cell transplantation was followed by relapse in every patient, and brentuximab vedotin exposure varied. Classification of best responses gave complete response, partial response or progressive disease.

The chain couples TRBV7-2 to TRBJ1-2; D might be TRBD1 (5 bases). The receptor's source is a human donor with classical Hodgkin lymphoma. Specimen: peripheral blood mononuclear cells (PBMCs), collected before the second cycle of nivolumab. CDR3 DNA: TGTGCCAGCAGCTTACCAGGGCCTGGCTACACCTTC. It codes for CASSLPGPGYTF.